This is a list of T cell receptor beta chains from one sample in a study of shared clonotypes between healthy human individuals. The assay was immunoSEQ multiplex PCR, and TCRdb's table has in-frame clones only and misses some. The sample yields about 2.4 million clones, approximately 94% seen once. Material for sequencing was naive CD4+ T cells from PBMCs. The receptor source for this set is a man aged 18 to 30 in good health. Some clones in this sample may be carry-over from other donors' samples. Each CDR3 is given with its conserved first and last residue. The D gene is left open where the match is weak. Part of the rows lack a size; the others show once, few, many or a class for expanded clones.

v_call,clone_size,j_call,d_call,cdr3_aa,cdr3_nt
TRBV11-2,few,TRBJ1-3,-,CASSTRVDSGNTIYF,TGTGCCAGCAGCACGAGGGTCGACTCTGGAAACACCATATATTTT
TRBV13,-,TRBJ2-7,-,CASSGGTESSYEQYF,TGTGCCAGCAGCGGGGGGACTGAGAGCTCCTACGAGCAGTACTTC
TRBV15,-,TRBJ1-3,TRBD1,CATRAGQGGNTIYF,TGTGCCACCAGAGCCGGACAGGGGGGAAACACCATATATTTT
TRBV18,-,TRBJ2-1,TRBD1,CASSPPDRENEQFF,TGTGCCAGCTCACCCCCGGACAGGGAGAATGAGCAGTTCTTC
TRBV5-4,once,TRBJ2-5,-,CASSFGQFRETQYF,TGTGCCAGCAGCTTCGGACAGTTTAGAGAGACCCAGTACTTC
TRBV10-1,-,TRBJ2-3,-,CASSGRLGEVTQYF,TGCGCCAGCTCCGGCAGGCTAGGGGAGGTTACGCAGTATTTT
TRBV5-4,-,TRBJ1-5,-,CASSLDSYQPQHF,TGTGCCAGCAGCTTGGACAGCTATCAGCCCCAGCATTTT
TRBV2,-,TRBJ1-3,-,CASSVRLLSSGNTIYF,TGTGCCAGCAGTGTAAGACTGCTGAGCTCTGGAAACACCATATATTTT
TRBV2,-,TRBJ2-3,-,CASIETGLRTDTQYF,TGTGCCAGCATCGAAACGGGACTCCGCACAGATACGCAGTATTTT
TRBV11-2,-,TRBJ1-1,-,CASSLIQGRNTEAFF,TGTGCCAGCAGCTTAATCCAGGGGAGGAACACTGAAGCTTTCTTT
TRBV6-5,-,TRBJ2-1,-,CASSYSAGIMDEQFF,TGTGCCAGCAGTTACTCGGCCGGGATAATGGATGAGCAGTTCTTC
TRBV6-4,-,TRBJ2-2,-,CASSDSDTGELFF,TGTGCCAGCAGTGACTCGGACACCGGGGAGCTGTTTTTT
TRBV28,-,TRBJ2-5,-,CASSFPGVETQYF,TGTGCCAGCAGTTTCCCAGGGGTGGAGACCCAGTACTTC
TRBV9,-,TRBJ2-5,TRBD1,CASSGDRGGETQYF,TGTGCCAGCAGCGGGGACAGGGGAGGAGAGACCCAGTACTTC
TRBV2,once,TRBJ1-5,-,CASSERSGRLNQPQHF,TGTGCCAGCAGTGAACGGTCAGGGAGACTTAATCAGCCCCAGCATTTT
TRBV5-1,-,TRBJ2-1,TRBD2,CASIRSSGNNEQFF,TGCGCCAGCATAAGGTCTAGCGGGAACAATGAGCAGTTCTTC
TRBV7-2,-,TRBJ2-1,TRBD2,CASSPTSLTYNEQFF,TGTGCCAGCAGCCCGACTAGCTTGACGTACAATGAGCAGTTCTTC
TRBV28,once,TRBJ2-1,-,CASSSPGQKNEQFF,TGTGCCAGCAGTTCCCCGGGCCAGAAGAATGAGCAGTTCTTC
TRBV19,-,TRBJ2-3,-,CASSDRYTDTQYF,TGTGCCAGTAGCGATAGGTACACAGATACGCAGTATTTT
TRBV28,-,TRBJ2-1,TRBD2,CATGTTYNEQFF,TGTGCCACCGGGACTACCTACAATGAGCAGTTCTTC
TRBV6-5,-,TRBJ2-7,-,CASSSRDSFYEQYF,TGTGCCAGCAGTTCGCGGGACAGTTTCTACGAGCAGTACTTC
TRBV30,-,TRBJ2-1,TRBD2,CAWSVSGSPYNEQFF,TGTGCCTGGAGCGTTAGCGGGAGCCCCTACAATGAGCAGTTCTTC
TRBV27,-,TRBJ1-6,-,CASSLVVEAPLHF,TGTGCCAGCAGTTTAGTGGTAGAAGCACCCCTCCACTTT
TRBV19,-,TRBJ1-1,-,CASSIDRKGNTEAFF,TGTGCCAGTAGTATAGATCGAAAAGGGAACACTGAAGCTTTCTTT
TRBV2,-,TRBJ2-7,-,CASSEQGNSYEQYF,TGTGCCAGCAGTGAACAGGGAAACTCCTACGAGCAGTACTTC
TRBV5-1,-,TRBJ2-2,TRBD1,CASSDYDRDGSGELFF,TGCGCCAGCAGCGACTATGACAGGGATGGGTCCGGGGAGCTGTTTTTT
TRBV5-1,-,TRBJ2-1,-,CASSLEPGEQFF,TGCGCCAGCAGCTTGGAGCCGGGTGAGCAGTTCTTC
TRBV6-1,-,TRBJ2-7,-,CASSEGQRYLREQYF,TGTGCCAGCAGTGAGGGTCAGCGTTATTTAAGGGAGCAGTACTTC
TRBV25-1,-,TRBJ2-5,TRBD2,CASSESGGSRETQYF,TGTGCCAGCAGTGAATCTGGCGGGAGCAGGGAGACCCAGTACTTC
TRBV2,-,TRBJ2-7,-,CASSVAPWPDEQYF,TGTGCCAGCAGTGTGGCCCCTTGGCCCGACGAGCAGTACTTC
TRBV18,-,TRBJ1-4,-,CASSPLTDSRVFF,TGTGCCAGCTCACCCCTTACGGACTCCCGGGTGTTTTTT
TRBV7-9,-,TRBJ2-3,TRBD2,CASSLGLAGDTQYF,TGTGCCAGCAGCCTTGGACTAGCAGGGGATACGCAGTATTTT
TRBV18,-,TRBJ2-7,-,CASSPRGLASSYEQYF,TGTGCCAGCTCACCACGCGGCCTAGCGAGTAGTTACGAGCAGTACTTC
TRBV4-1,-,TRBJ2-7,-,CASSQDPTTTTFYEQYF,TGCGCCAGCAGCCAAGATCCGACTACAACAACCTTCTACGAGCAGTACTTC
TRBV29-1,-,TRBJ2-1,TRBD1,CSAPGDRAYNEQFF,TGCAGCGCCCCGGGGGACAGGGCTTACAATGAGCAGTTCTTC
TRBV18,-,TRBJ2-2,TRBD2,CASSPPSGRSLGELFF,TGTGCCAGCTCACCACCGAGCGGGAGGAGTTTGGGGGAGCTGTTTTTT
TRBV19,-,TRBJ2-7,TRBD1,CASSYVGTGGREQYF,TGTGCCAGTAGTTACGTTGGGACAGGGGGGCGCGAGCAGTACTTC
TRBV4-1,-,TRBJ2-3,-,CASSQDDRVADTQYF,TGCGCCAGCAGCCAAGATGACAGAGTAGCAGATACGCAGTATTTT
TRBV7-9,once,TRBJ2-7,-,CASSFEGEQYF,TGTGCCAGCAGCTTTGAGGGCGAGCAGTACTTC
TRBV6-1,-,TRBJ2-1,TRBD2,CASSVLGAGGYNEQFF,TGTGCCAGCAGTGTCCTAGGGGCGGGAGGGTACAATGAGCAGTTCTTC
TRBV6-5,-,TRBJ1-1,-,CASSDPDMNTEAFF,TGTGCCAGCAGCGACCCGGACATGAACACTGAAGCTTTCTTT
TRBV7-9,-,TRBJ1-1,-,CASSPDGSNTEAFF,TGTGCCAGCAGCCCCGACGGGTCCAACACTGAAGCTTTCTTT
TRBV5-1,-,TRBJ2-1,TRBD2,CASSLAPGTSGNYNEQFF,TGCGCCAGCAGCTTGGCGCCCGGGACTAGCGGGAACTACAATGAGCAGTTCTTC
TRBV7-2,-,TRBJ2-1,-,CASSSRSSSYNEQFF,TGTGCCAGCAGCTCAAGGTCTAGCTCCTACAATGAGCAGTTCTTC
TRBV9,-,TRBJ2-3,-,CASSTSLGDTNTQYF,TGTGCCAGCAGCACATCTTTGGGGGACACCAATACGCAGTATTTT
TRBV18,-,TRBJ2-7,TRBD2,CASSPNGLAASYEQYF,TGTGCCAGCTCACCGAATGGACTAGCGGCATCCTACGAGCAGTACTTC
TRBV2,-,TRBJ2-3,TRBD2,CASSLREGLPDTQYF,TGTGCCAGCAGCCTACGGGAGGGCCTGCCAGATACGCAGTATTTT